What follows are 14 T cell receptor beta chains derived from one specimen sequenced in a study of cytomegalovirus exposure and HLA in healthy donors. The PCR made use of 60 Vbeta and 13 Jbeta primers. The data were produced by immunoSEQ multiplex PCR, yet TCRdb's version contains in-frame clones alone and is incomplete. The profile shows 110,000 or so clones, 70% to 80% of them singletons. The source material was PBMCs. The origin of the receptors is a young man in good health and CMV-seronegative.

V and J are TRBV6-5 and TRBJ2-2; D perhaps matches TRBD1 (5 bases). CDR1 is MNHEY, CDR2 SVGAGI, per germline. V was trimmed by 7 bases and J by 2 bases, leaving 11 bases between them. This CDR3 is 14 amino acids long. The DNA of the CDR3 is TGTGCCAGCATAGGACACCTCAACACCGGGGAGCTGTTTTTT. It specifies CASIGHLNTGELFF.

This clone occurred a few times. The chain links TRBV6-5 to TRBJ1-2, with a possible D match to TRBD1 (6 bases). Germline values: CDR1 MNHEY, CDR2 SVGAGI. V shed 6 bases and J shed 8 bases, with 19 bases lying between them. This CDR3 is 14 amino acids long. In DNA, the CDR3 is TGTGCCAGCAGACCTCCTCGGGACATATGGGGCTACACCTTC. Translating it yields CASRPPRDIWGYTF.

This clone was recorded once. The gene calls are TRBV7-9 and TRBJ2-1; no clear D. V lost 5 bases and J lost 10, with 6 bases in between. Germline loops: CDR1 SEHNR, CDR2 FQNEAQ (reference sequence). The CDR3 has 10 amino acids. Written as DNA, the CDR3 is TGTGCCAGCAGCCCGAGGGAGCAGTTCTTC. It specifies CASSPREQFF.

The CDR3 sequence is CASSQTGVEEKLFF. CDR3 nucleotides: TGTGCCAGCAGCCAGACAGGGGTGGAAGAAAAACTGTTTTTT. The V and J genes are TRBV4-2 and TRBJ1-4, with 8 bases identical to TRBD1. Germline V gene data show CDR1 as LGHNA and CDR2 as YNFKEQ. V lost 3 bases to trimming and J lost 8 bases; unmatched junction nucleotides: 5. There are 14 residues in the CDR3.

J is TRBJ1-5 and V is TRBV5-6; perhaps TRBD1 as D (5 bases). With 0 bases removed from V and 4 bases from J, the gap between germline ends came to 8 bases. This CDR3 spans 14 amino acids. The germline gives CDR1 SGHDT, CDR2 YYEEEE. The CDR3 coding sequence is TGTGCCAGCAGCTTGGGACAGCAAAATCAGCCCCAGCATTTT. As protein: CASSLGQQNQPQHF.

This chain connects TRBV7-2 to TRBJ1-1; D might be TRBD1 (6 bases). This CDR3 spans 15 amino acids. V was pared by 8 bases and J by 0 bases, with 16 bases between. CDR1 is SGHTA and CDR2 is FQGNSA in the germline V gene. Here the CDR3 DNA reads TGTGCCAGCCTCCTGGGGGCAGGTATGAACACTGAAGCTTTCTTT. It specifies CASLLGAGMNTEAFF.

This chain uses TRBV19 with TRBJ2-7; 9 positions agree with TRBD1. This CDR3 has 16 amino acids. Germline V gene sequence: CDR1 LNHDA, CDR2 SQIVND (reference sequence). V was clipped by 5 bases and J by 6 bases; unmatched bases: 14. The CDR3 nucleotides read TGTGCCAGTAGTGCACTCCTGGGACAGGGCTTTCTCGAGCAGTACTTC. It translates to CASSALLGQGFLEQYF.

J is TRBJ2-1 and V is TRBV7-9; a possible D gene is TRBD2 (6 bases). The V end was cut by 5 bases, the J end by 7 bases, with 12 bases between. Germline V gene sequence: CDR1 SEHNR, CDR2 FQNEAQ (reference sequence). CDR3 length: 13 amino acids. The CDR3 is CASSNLAPNEQFF. Here the CDR3 DNA reads TGTGCCAGCAGCAATCTAGCGCCGAATGAGCAGTTCTTC.

The chain combines TRBV29-1 with TRBJ1-1, with 8 bases that match TRBD1. Unmatched junction bases numbered 10, after V lost 6 bases and J lost 4 bases. This CDR3 spans 14 amino acids. Per the germline V gene, CDR1 is SQVTM and CDR2 is ANQGSEA. CDR3 DNA sequence: TGCAGCGTACAGGGGGACTGGGGGAGCACTGAAGCTTTCTTT. The encoded protein is CSVQGDWGSTEAFF. Supplemented by reference TRBV29-1 and TRBJ1-1, the full variable domain reads SAVISQKPSRDICQRGTSLTIQCQVDSQVTMMFWYRQQPGQSLTLIATANQGSEATYESGFVIDKFPISRPNLTFSTLTVSNMSPEDSSIYLCSVQGDWGSTEAFFGQGTRLTVV.

V gene TRBV2 combines with J gene TRBJ2-3; D unclear. The CDR3 runs 13 residues. The V end lost 2 bases, the J end lost 11 bases, and 14 bases lay between the germline ends. From germline, CDR1 is SNHLY and CDR2 FYNNEI. In DNA form, the CDR3 reads TGTGCCAGCAGTGAAAGTATCGGCGGAAGGCAGTATTTT. Protein product: CASSESIGGRQYF.

This clone turned up a few times. The CDR3 sequence is CASSYSGGPSYEQYF. DNA of the CDR3: TGTGCCAGCAGCTATAGCGGGGGGCCCTCCTACGAGCAGTACTTC. V is TRBV7-2 and J is TRBJ2-7; TRBD2 matches 10 bases. V gave up 4 bases and J gave up 0 bases; unmatched junction bases: 3. Germline CDR1 is SGHTA and CDR2 is FQGNSA. This CDR3 comprises 15 residues.

The CDR3 sequence is CASTRTDLQETQYF. As DNA, the CDR3 is TGTGCCAGCACGAGGACAGATCTCCAAGAGACCCAGTACTTC. J is TRBJ2-5 and V is TRBV25-1, with a weak D call TRBD1 (6 bases). The CDR3 spans 14 residues. CDR1 is MGHDK, CDR2 SYGVNS, per germline. Trimming removed 7 bases at V and 1 base at J, with 13 bases between.

This clone was observed a single time. The chain employs TRBV6-1 and TRBJ1-2, with D maybe TRBD1 (6 bases). The germline V gene encodes CDR1 MNHNS and CDR2 SASEGT. The CDR3 runs to 12 residues. The V and J ends lost 6 bases and 3 bases respectively, with 8 bases between them. CDR3 DNA sequence: TGTGCCAGCAGAGGGGGGGACTATGGCTACACCTTC. This encodes CASRGGDYGYTF.

The chain has TRBV7-9 and TRBJ2-1; 13 bases line up with TRBD2. V lost 5 bases, J lost 7 bases, and 5 bases stayed unmatched. Per germline, CDR1 SEHNR and CDR2 FQNEAQ (reference sequence). The length of the CDR3 is 15 residues. CDR3: CASSRTSGSRNEQFF. In nucleotides, the CDR3 is TGTGCCAGCAGCCGGACTAGCGGGAGTAGGAATGAGCAGTTCTTC. Based on the CDR3 plus reference TRBV7-9 and TRBJ2-1, the full variable domain is DTGVSQNPRHKITKRGQNVTFRCDPISEHNRLYWYRQTLGQGPEFLTYFQNEAQLEKSRLLSDRFSAERPKGSFSTLEIQRTEQGDSAMYLCASSRTSGSRNEQFFGPGTRLTVL.